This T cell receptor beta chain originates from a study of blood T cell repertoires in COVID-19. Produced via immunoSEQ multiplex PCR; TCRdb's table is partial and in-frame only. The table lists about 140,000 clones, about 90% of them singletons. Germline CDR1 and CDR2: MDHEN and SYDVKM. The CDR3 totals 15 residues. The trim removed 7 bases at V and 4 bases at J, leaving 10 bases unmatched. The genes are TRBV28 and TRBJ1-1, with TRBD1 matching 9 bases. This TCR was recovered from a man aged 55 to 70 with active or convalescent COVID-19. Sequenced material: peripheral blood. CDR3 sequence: CASTTGGRGGTEAFF. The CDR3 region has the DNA TGTGCCAGCACAACAGGGGGCCGAGGGGGCACTGAAGCTTTCTTT.